The rows below give T cell receptor beta chains drawn from one sample of a study of T cells after yellow fever vaccination. TCRdb analysed the 5' RACE reads with MiXCR anew, one entry per CDR3 protein. This sample has about 32,000 distinct CDR3 sequences; around 6.7% occur once, and the top ten carry about 20%. The sequenced sample was PBMCs, either bulk or a sorted T-cell subset (CD4+, CD8+, memory, or dextramer-sorted; not recorded which), obtained on the day of the first yellow fever vaccination. These receptors originate from a man aged 18 to 30 who received the YFV17D yellow fever vaccine. CDR3s include the opening cysteine and the closing phenylalanine or tryptophan. The order of the fields is clone size, J gene, V gene, CDR3 protein. The size of a clone is reported for some rows only, either as once, few or many, or as a class for expanded clones.

clone size: -; J gene: TRBJ1-2; V gene: TRBV3-1; CDR3 protein: CASRSPLGHGYTF
clone size: many; J gene: TRBJ2-2; V gene: TRBV6-6; CDR3 protein: CASNQRDTGELFF
clone size: many; J gene: TRBJ2-3; V gene: TRBV3-1; CDR3 protein: CASSQDLLSTQYF
clone size: many; J gene: TRBJ1-2; V gene: TRBV4-1; CDR3 protein: CASSPDRGSVYGYTF
clone size: many; J gene: TRBJ2-2; V gene: TRBV24-1; CDR3 protein: CAVRETYTGELFF
clone size: many; J gene: TRBJ2-7; V gene: TRBV18; CDR3 protein: CASSSGQLTYEQYF
clone size: many; J gene: TRBJ1-2; V gene: TRBV20-1; CDR3 protein: CSARDLASGYTF
clone size: few; J gene: TRBJ2-5; V gene: TRBV11-2; CDR3 protein: CASSLGGASGAPRETQYF
clone size: many; J gene: TRBJ2-4; V gene: TRBV7-9; CDR3 protein: CASREGLGAKNIQYF
clone size: -; J gene: TRBJ2-5; V gene: TRBV3-1; CDR3 protein: CATSKQVPRRGALDPEIQYF
clone size: medium-sized; J gene: TRBJ2-7; V gene: TRBV12-3/TRBV12-4; CDR3 protein: CASSFWTPYEQYF
clone size: many; J gene: TRBJ2-1; V gene: TRBV20-1; CDR3 protein: CSAILSGGPNEQFF
clone size: -; J gene: TRBJ2-1; V gene: TRBV20-1; CDR3 protein: CSASDGEQFF
clone size: many; J gene: TRBJ1-5; V gene: TRBV19; CDR3 protein: CASSIMHYSNQPQHF
clone size: -; J gene: TRBJ1-2; V gene: TRBV11-2; CDR3 protein: CASSLDRSGYTF
clone size: many; J gene: TRBJ2-3; V gene: TRBV5-1; CDR3 protein: CASSFLDRRSSTDTQYF
clone size: many; J gene: TRBJ1-2; V gene: TRBV10-3; CDR3 protein: CAITEGPNYGYTF
clone size: -; J gene: TRBJ2-3; V gene: TRBV20-1; CDR3 protein: CSAERGGYTTDTQYF
clone size: few; J gene: TRBJ1-5; V gene: TRBV6-1; CDR3 protein: CASSLPGYSNQPQHF
clone size: many; J gene: TRBJ2-1; V gene: TRBV29-1; CDR3 protein: CSVGGGVHVEQFF
clone size: many; J gene: TRBJ2-3; V gene: TRBV6-1; CDR3 protein: CASSKQPGQGSDTQYF
clone size: many; J gene: TRBJ2-3; V gene: TRBV5-1; CDR3 protein: CASSRGQTDADTQYF
clone size: many; J gene: TRBJ1-1; V gene: TRBV6-5; CDR3 protein: CASSYSGTQNTEAFF
clone size: many; J gene: TRBJ1-5; V gene: TRBV6-4; CDR3 protein: CASSDSYRASNQPQHF
clone size: many; J gene: TRBJ1-5; V gene: TRBV7-2; CDR3 protein: CASSSDYNQPQHF
clone size: -; J gene: TRBJ1-1; V gene: TRBV7-2; CDR3 protein: CASSFDRGKTEAFF
clone size: many; J gene: TRBJ2-5; V gene: TRBV5-1; CDR3 protein: CASSLLPLGQKETQYF
clone size: many; J gene: TRBJ2-6; V gene: TRBV12-3/TRBV12-4; CDR3 protein: CASHAGQGFSGANVLTF
clone size: many; J gene: TRBJ1-4; V gene: TRBV20-1; CDR3 protein: CSAAGTGGQVSSNEKLFF
clone size: many; J gene: TRBJ2-1; V gene: TRBV7-9; CDR3 protein: CASSPQNEQFF
clone size: -; J gene: TRBJ1-3; V gene: TRBV11-2; CDR3 protein: CASRGGRESSGNTIYF
clone size: many; J gene: TRBJ2-5; V gene: TRBV23-1; CDR3 protein: CASSHLTGASETQYF
clone size: few; J gene: TRBJ1-1; V gene: TRBV13; CDR3 protein: CASSLRRGNTEAFF
clone size: many; J gene: TRBJ2-5; V gene: TRBV10-3; CDR3 protein: CAISEPPPGGGETQYF
clone size: many; J gene: TRBJ1-2; V gene: TRBV7-2; CDR3 protein: CASSLGLDYGYTF
clone size: many; J gene: TRBJ2-3; V gene: TRBV7-2; CDR3 protein: CASSGQTSGVDADTQYF
clone size: -; J gene: TRBJ1-6; V gene: TRBV12-3/TRBV12-4; CDR3 protein: CASSFRGLLRSPLHF
clone size: many; J gene: TRBJ1-4; V gene: TRBV5-5; CDR3 protein: CASSSGQPTNEKLFF
clone size: few; J gene: TRBJ1-2; V gene: TRBV11-2; CDR3 protein: CASSLGTGDGYTF
clone size: many; J gene: TRBJ1-6; V gene: TRBV6-1; CDR3 protein: CASSEQTYNSPLHF
clone size: many; J gene: TRBJ1-1; V gene: TRBV6-4; CDR3 protein: CASRPEWGQDLLDRRNTEAFF
clone size: many; J gene: TRBJ2-2; V gene: TRBV5-1; CDR3 protein: CASSRDANGELFF